The source of this T cell receptor (beta chain) is a study of shared clonotypes between healthy human individuals. Clones were read by immunoSEQ multiplex PCR, and TCRdb kept only the in-frame ones, dropping some. This table has roughly 300,000 clones, about 70% appearing once. This clone turned up a few times. What it binds is not known. This CDR3 spans 16 amino acids. The ends lost 1 base at V and 6 bases at J; junction bases unmatched: 9. Per the germline V gene, CDR1 is MDHEN and CDR2 is SYDVKM. Study conclusions and caveats: Donor clonotype sharing was expected to depend on sequencing depth.

The genes are TRBV28 and TRBJ1-5; 7 nucleotides align to TRBD1. The sequenced sample was memory CD4+ T cells sorted from blood. Sample subset: CD45RA-negative fraction. The sequence was obtained from a man aged 30 to 39 in good health. The CDR3 nucleotides are TGTGCCAGCAGTTTATCTGCAGGGTCAGGGGGTCAGCCCCAGCATTTT. Protein sequence: CASSLSAGSGGQPQHF. The full variable domain, completed using reference TRBV28 and TRBJ1-5, is DVKVTQSSRYLVKRTGEKVFLECVQDMDHENMFWYRQDPGLGLRLIYFSYDVKMKEKGDIPEGYSVSREKKERFSLILESASTNQTSMYLCASSLSAGSGGQPQHFGDGTRLSIL.